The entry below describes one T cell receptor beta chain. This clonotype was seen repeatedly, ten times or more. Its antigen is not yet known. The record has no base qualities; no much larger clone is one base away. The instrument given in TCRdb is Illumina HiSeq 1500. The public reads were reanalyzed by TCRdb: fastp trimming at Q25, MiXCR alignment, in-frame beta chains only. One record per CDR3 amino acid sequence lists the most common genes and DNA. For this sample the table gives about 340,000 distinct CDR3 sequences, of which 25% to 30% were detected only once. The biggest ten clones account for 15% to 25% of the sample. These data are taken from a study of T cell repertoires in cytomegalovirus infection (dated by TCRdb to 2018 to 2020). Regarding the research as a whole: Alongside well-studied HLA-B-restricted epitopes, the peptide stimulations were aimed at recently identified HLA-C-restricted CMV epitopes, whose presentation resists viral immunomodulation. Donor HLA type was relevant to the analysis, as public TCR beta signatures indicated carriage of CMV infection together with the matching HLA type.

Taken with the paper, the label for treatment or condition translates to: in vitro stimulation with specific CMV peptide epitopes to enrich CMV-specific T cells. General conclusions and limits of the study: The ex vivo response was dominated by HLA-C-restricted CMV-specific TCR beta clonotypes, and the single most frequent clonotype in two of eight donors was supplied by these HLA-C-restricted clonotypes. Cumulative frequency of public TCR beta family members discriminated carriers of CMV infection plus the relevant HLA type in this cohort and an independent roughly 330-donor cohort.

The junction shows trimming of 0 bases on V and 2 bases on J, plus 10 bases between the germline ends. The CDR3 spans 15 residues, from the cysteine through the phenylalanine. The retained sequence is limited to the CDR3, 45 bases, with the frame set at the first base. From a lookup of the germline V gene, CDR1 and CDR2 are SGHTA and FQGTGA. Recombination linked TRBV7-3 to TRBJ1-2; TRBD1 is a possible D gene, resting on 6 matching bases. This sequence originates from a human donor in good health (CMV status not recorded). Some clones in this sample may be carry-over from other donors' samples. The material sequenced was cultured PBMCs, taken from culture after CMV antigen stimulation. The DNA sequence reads TGTGCCAGCAGCTTAACAGGCCAGGGGAACTATGGCTACACCTTC. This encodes CASSLTGQGNYGYTF.